A selection of T cell receptor beta chains follows, all from one sample in a study of patients and donors after allogeneic stem cell transplantation. TCRdb used MiXCR to reprocess the RT-PCR reads, holding one entry per CDR3 protein. Of 920,000 or so distinct CDR3 sequences listed, more than 15% are singletons. Sequenced material: blood, either unsorted or a sorted T cell fraction (not recorded which). Receptor source: a human donor who was either an allogeneic HSCT recipient or a stem cell or donor lymphocyte infusion donor (not recorded which). It is not recorded whose cells these are; they may come from a transplant donor. Both conserved end residues are part of each CDR3. The order of the fields is D gene, clone size, J gene, V gene, CDR3 protein, CDR3 DNA. D genes are given only for firm matches. Not all rows give a size; the values are once, few, many and, for expanded clones, a class.

>TRBD2|few|TRBJ2-5|TRBV27
CASSLLSGRAHETQYF
TGTGCCAGCTCCCTACTTAGCGGGAGGGCCCATGAGACCCAGTACTTC
>.|.|TRBJ2-5|TRBV25-1
CASGDLFGETQYF
TGTGCCAGCGGGGACCTTTTTGGGGAGACCCAGTACTTC
>TRBD2|.|TRBJ2-1|TRBV20-1
CSARGGEQFF
TGCAGCGCCCGGGGGGGGGAGCAGTTCTTC
>TRBD1|.|TRBJ1-2|TRBV4-3
CASSRYFPPGTEYGYTF
TGCGCCAGCAGCCGGTACTTTCCTCCGGGGACAGAGTATGGCTACACCTTC
>.|once|TRBJ2-3|TRBV12-3/TRBV12-4
CASSTRSPQYF
TGTGCCAGCAGCACCAGGAGCCCGCAGTATTTT
>.|.|TRBJ2-1|TRBV6-1
CASSPSLVTYEQFF
TGTGCCAGCAGCCCGAGCCTAGTTACCTATGAGCAGTTCTTC
>TRBD2|.|TRBJ2-5|TRBV29-1
CSVLLGGETQYF
TGCAGCGTCCTGTTGGGGGGGGAGACCCAGTACTTC
>TRBD1|few|TRBJ2-2|TRBV24-1
CATSANGQGSSTRELFF
TGTGCCACCAGTGCTAACGGACAGGGGTCATCCACCCGGGAGCTGTTTTTT
>TRBD2|few|TRBJ2-5|TRBV10-3
CAIRPGLAVETQYF
TGTGCCATCAGGCCGGGACTAGCGGTAGAGACCCAGTACTTC
>TRBD2|.|TRBJ2-1|TRBV18
CASSPPTSGAYNEQFF
TGTGCCAGCTCACCACCAACTAGCGGAGCCTACAATGAGCAGTTCTTC
>.|.|TRBJ1-1|TRBV30
CAWSGITEAFF
TGTGCCTGGAGTGGTATCACTGAAGCTTTCTTT
>TRBD2|few|TRBJ2-2|TRBV24-1
CATSESLRRGGTGELFF
TGTGCCACCAGTGAATCTCTTCGGCGGGGGGGAACCGGGGAGCTGTTTTTT
>TRBD2|many|TRBJ2-3|TRBV7-2
CASSLALGSGGLTDTQYF
TGTGCCAGCAGCTTAGCCCTCGGGAGCGGGGGGCTTACAGATACGCAGTATTTT
>.|.|TRBJ2-2|TRBV20-1
CSAQSGVAPTGELFF
TGCAGTGCCCAGTCCGGGGTGGCACCCACCGGGGAGCTGTTTTTT
>.|.|TRBJ1-2|TRBV24-1
CATSDQGTGYGYTF
TGTGCCACCAGTGATCAAGGGACGGGCTATGGCTACACCTTC
>.|few|TRBJ2-7|TRBV10-3
CAISESGVGSEQYF
TGTGCCATCAGTGAATCGGGAGTAGGGTCCGAGCAGTACTTC
>.|few|TRBJ1-4|TRBV29-1
CSVRTGEKLFF
TGCAGCGTTAGAACTGGAGAGAAACTGTTTTTT
>TRBD2|few|TRBJ2-2|TRBV7-8
CASSLERREGRDGELFF
TGTGCCAGCAGCTTAGAAAGGCGGGAGGGCCGGGACGGGGAGCTGTTTTTT
>TRBD1|few|TRBJ1-1|TRBV18
CASSPSTGAGTEAFF
TGTGCCAGCTCACCCTCGACAGGGGCGGGCACTGAAGCTTTCTTT
>.|.|TRBJ2-1|TRBV24-1
CATSNGATNEQFF
TGTGCCACCAGTAACGGGGCAACCAATGAGCAGTTCTTC
>TRBD1|.|TRBJ1-5|TRBV6-5
CASSYAYPGQGNQPQHF
TGTGCCAGCAGTTACGCATACCCGGGACAGGGGAATCAGCCCCAGCATTTT
>.|.|TRBJ2-3|TRBV9
CASSVGRATDTQYF
TGTGCCAGCAGCGTAGGCCGGGCCACAGATACGCAGTATTTT
>.|.|TRBJ2-6|TRBV2
CASSDKGMVFSGANVLTF
TGTGCCAGCAGTGATAAGGGGATGGTGTTTTCTGGGGCCAACGTCCTGACTTTC
>.|.|TRBJ2-3|TRBV20-1
CSAHRAGVVTDTQYF
TGCAGTGCTCACAGGGCGGGAGTGGTCACAGATACGCAGTATTTT
>.|few|TRBJ1-2|TRBV5-4
CASSSPYQGRDYGYTF
TGTGCCAGCAGCTCCCCTTACCAGGGGAGGGACTATGGCTACACCTTC
>.|.|TRBJ1-3|TRBV29-1
CSVSGREGGNTIYF
TGCAGCGTTAGTGGCAGGGAGGGCGGAAACACCATATATTTT
>.|.|TRBJ1-1|TRBV5-1
CASSSGAMTESEAFF
TGCGCCAGCAGCTCTGGTGCCATGACAGAAAGCGAAGCTTTCTTT
>TRBD2|.|TRBJ2-3|TRBV6-2/TRBV6-3
CASSYLGAGGRGTDTQYF
TGTGCCAGCAGTTATTTAGGAGCGGGGGGCCGGGGCACAGATACGCAGTATTTT
>TRBD1|many|TRBJ2-5|TRBV7-2
CASSQFFSSQGVQYF
TGTGCCAGCAGCCAATTCTTTAGCTCCCAGGGGGTCCAGTACTTC
>TRBD2|.|TRBJ2-5|TRBV4-2
CASSQELSLAAETQYF
TGTGCCAGCAGCCAAGAGTTATCTCTAGCGGCAGAGACCCAGTACTTC
>.|few|TRBJ2-1|TRBV15
CATSRRPYNEQFF
TGTGCCACCAGCAGAAGACCGTACAATGAGCAGTTCTTC
>TRBD2|few|TRBJ2-7|TRBV4-1
CASSQGELAGGSNYEQYF
TGCGCCAGCAGCCAAGGGGAACTAGCGGGAGGGTCGAACTACGAGCAGTACTTC
>.|.|TRBJ2-7|TRBV20-1
CSARDVKGLYEQYF
TGCAGTGCTAGAGATGTTAAGGGCTTGTACGAGCAGTACTTC
>.|once|TRBJ2-7|TRBV5-5
CASSLGTSGTSYEQYF
TGTGCCAGCAGCTTGGGTACATCCGGCACCTCCTACGAGCAGTACTTC
>TRBD2|.|TRBJ2-7|TRBV5-1
CASSLGLAGALVAQQYF
TGCGCCAGCAGCCTAGGACTAGCGGGAGCACTGGTCGCACAGCAGTACTTC
>.|.|TRBJ2-5|TRBV5-1
CASSTELGFGETQYF
TGCGCCAGCAGCACGGAACTAGGGTTTGGGGAGACCCAGTACTTC
>.|few|TRBJ2-1|TRBV4-2
CASSWGAVGNNEQFF
TGTGCCAGCAGCTGGGGAGCGGTAGGGAACAATGAGCAGTTCTTC
>.|few|TRBJ1-5|TRBV20-1
CSARTASSRGQPQHF
TGCAGTGCTCGAACCGCTTCATCACGGGGTCAGCCCCAGCATTTT
>.|few|TRBJ1-6|TRBV12-3/TRBV12-4
CASTKTGSSYNSPLHF
TGTGCCAGCACTAAAACCGGGAGCTCCTATAATTCACCCCTCCACTTT
>TRBD1|few|TRBJ2-5|TRBV9
CASSVAAGGTQETQYF
TGTGCCAGCAGCGTAGCGGCAGGGGGCACCCAAGAGACCCAGTACTTC
>.|many|TRBJ2-3|TRBV7-2
CASSSGGITDTQYF
TGTGCCAGCAGCTCGGGGGGCATCACAGATACGCAGTATTTT
>.|.|TRBJ1-4|TRBV15
CATSRGVAGNEKLFF
TGTGCCACCAGCAGAGGGGTTGCAGGGAATGAAAAACTGTTTTTT
>.|.|TRBJ2-6|TRBV20-1
CSANFAGSGANVLTF
TGCAGTGCTAACTTCGCCGGGTCTGGGGCCAACGTCCTGACTTTC
>TRBD1|few|TRBJ1-4|TRBV9
CASSVALGTGDEKLFF
TGTGCCAGCAGCGTAGCTCTAGGGACAGGGGATGAAAAACTGTTTTTT
>.|few|TRBJ1-5|TRBV15
CATRRTGSNQPQHF
TGTGCCACCAGGCGGACGGGGTCCAATCAGCCCCAGCATTTT
>.|few|TRBJ2-1|TRBV4-1
CASSHTIRARWDEQFF
TGCGCCAGCAGCCATACTATCCGGGCGCGGTGGGATGAGCAGTTCTTC
>TRBD2|many|TRBJ2-4|TRBV6-5
CASSYQREDKNIQYF
TGTGCCAGCAGTTACCAGCGGGAGGACAAAAACATTCAGTACTTC
>.|many|TRBJ2-7|TRBV5-1
CASSLLGGSVYEQYF
TGCGCCAGCAGCTTGCTTGGGGGGAGTGTCTACGAGCAGTACTTC
>TRBD1|many|TRBJ2-3|TRBV29-1
CSVDPGTGGDTQYF
TGCAGCGTCGACCCAGGGACAGGGGGAGATACGCAGTATTTT
>.|.|TRBJ2-7|TRBV27
CASSFFSNSYEQYF
TGTGCCAGCAGTTTTTTCAGTAATTCCTACGAGCAGTACTTC